This TCR beta chain was identified during a study of blood T cell repertoires in COVID-19. Overall study context: COVID-19 samples, acute and convalescent, were from the United States, Italy and Spain. PBMCs, B-cell-depleted T cells, or T cells were the source of the cDNA or gDNA that made up the material.

Participants were aged roughly 18 to 90 years, lived in over 20 US areas, and enrolled virtually. Allocation to cohorts depended on clinical history reported by the participants. The CDR3 covers 14 residues. Trimming stripped 4 bases from V and 7 bases from J, with 17 bases between. Per the germline V gene, CDR1 is SGHTA and CDR2 is FQGNSA. Profiled with immunoSEQ multiplex PCR; TCRdb holds only in-frame clones, not every one. Of under 250,000 clones listed, almost 85% were seen once; the top ten hold about 9.3%. Input material: PBMCs or T cells enriched from blood (not recorded which). J is TRBJ2-7 and V is TRBV7-2; a weak D match, TRBD2 (6 bases). The receptor was derived from a woman aged 50 to 65 with acute COVID-19. CDR3 DNA: TGTGCCAGCAGCTCTCAGCCGGGACTCAGGGAGCAGTACTTC. Its protein is CASSSQPGLREQYF.